This T cell receptor beta chain was sequenced in a study of cytomegalovirus exposure and HLA in healthy donors. Study observations and caveats: With high specificity and sensitivity, the classifier reportedly diagnosed cytomegalovirus status. Analyses of presence and absence presupposed an approximately uniform sequencing depth across donors. Later work found most CMV-associated TCR beta chains apparently HLA-restricted. Per published accounts, TCR beta sequences correctly predicted the HLA-A and HLA-B alleles of most subjects.

This CDR3 spans 14 amino acids. Trimming stripped 4 bases from V and 0 bases from J, with 11 bases between. Germline lookup yields CDR1 SQVTM and CDR2 ANQGSEA. PCR used 60 Vbeta primers and 13 Jbeta primers. Produced via immunoSEQ multiplex PCR; TCRdb's table is partial and in-frame only. The table has roughly 180,000 clones, 75% to 90% seen once; the top ten hold 0.95% to 1.5%. In regard to this clone: Its antigen is currently unknown.

The origin of this receptor is a boy between 2 and 10 years old in good health and CMV-seronegative. The genes are TRBV29-1 and TRBJ2-3; possibly TRBD1 for D (6 bases). Source material: PBMCs. The CDR3 DNA sequence: TGCAGCGTTGGGACAGCCTCTAGCACAGATACGCAGTATTTT. Translated: CSVGTASSTDTQYF.